The subject of this entry is one T cell receptor (beta chain). This CDR3 spans 12 amino acids. The V and J ends lost 6 bases and 5 bases, in that order; junction bases with no gene match: 3. In the original analysis: Nucleated cell counts were estimated from reference gene primer amplification. The protocol was immunoSEQ multiplex PCR, while the TCRdb copy is restricted to in-frame clones and leaves out a portion. D and trimming were read from the DNA, whereas the V and J calls and clone size are those reported in that table. The profile covers 200,000 to 300,000 clones, with about 91% appearing a single time and roughly 6.8% taken by the ten largest. The entry originates in a study of blood T cell repertoires in COVID-19. On the study more broadly: Samples came from the United States, Italy and Spain, spanning acute and convalescent COVID-19. From T cells, B-cell-depleted T cells, or PBMCs came the material, which was cDNA or gDNA.

The Seattle patients joined while their infection was active and were tracked longitudinally afterward. This chain uses TRBV12-3 or TRBV12-4 with TRBJ1-1; 7 positions match TRBD1. This receptor was taken from a woman aged 25-40 years with COVID-19, enrolled during active disease. Sequencing used peripheral blood. The chain's CDR3 is CASSPRGTEAFF. CDR3 DNA sequence: TGTGCCAGCAGCCCCAGGGGGACTGAAGCTTTCTTT.